One TCR beta chain is described in this entry. The antigen is unknown. The sample comes from a study of OX40 agonist ivuxolimab in advanced cancers. Study-wide results and limits: With doses of 0.1-3.0 mg/kg, partial responders showed among the lowest clonal expansion. The antigen specificity of the peripheral T cells (those that were expanded) was not determined.

Some clones are missing from TCRdb's copy, which holds only in-frame ones; the method was immunoSEQ multiplex PCR. This sample has about 52,000 clones, with about nine tenths found just once. The CDR3 has 16 amino acids. Germline V CDR1 and CDR2: ENHRY, SYGVKD. V was clipped by 10 bases and J by 2 bases, with 20 bases between them. The sequence was collected from an adult with an advanced solid tumor such as melanoma, head and neck, liver or kidney cancer. The rearrangement uses TRBV10-3 and TRBJ2-2; D might be TRBD1 or TRBD2, each matching 7 bases. The sequences come from CD4+ or CD8+ T cells sorted from blood, collected in a trial of the OX40 agonist ivuxolimab. This CDR3 is CATSSGGQFNTGELFF. CDR3 DNA sequence: TGTGCCACTTCCTCGGGGGGACAGTTTAACACCGGGGAGCTGTTTTTT.